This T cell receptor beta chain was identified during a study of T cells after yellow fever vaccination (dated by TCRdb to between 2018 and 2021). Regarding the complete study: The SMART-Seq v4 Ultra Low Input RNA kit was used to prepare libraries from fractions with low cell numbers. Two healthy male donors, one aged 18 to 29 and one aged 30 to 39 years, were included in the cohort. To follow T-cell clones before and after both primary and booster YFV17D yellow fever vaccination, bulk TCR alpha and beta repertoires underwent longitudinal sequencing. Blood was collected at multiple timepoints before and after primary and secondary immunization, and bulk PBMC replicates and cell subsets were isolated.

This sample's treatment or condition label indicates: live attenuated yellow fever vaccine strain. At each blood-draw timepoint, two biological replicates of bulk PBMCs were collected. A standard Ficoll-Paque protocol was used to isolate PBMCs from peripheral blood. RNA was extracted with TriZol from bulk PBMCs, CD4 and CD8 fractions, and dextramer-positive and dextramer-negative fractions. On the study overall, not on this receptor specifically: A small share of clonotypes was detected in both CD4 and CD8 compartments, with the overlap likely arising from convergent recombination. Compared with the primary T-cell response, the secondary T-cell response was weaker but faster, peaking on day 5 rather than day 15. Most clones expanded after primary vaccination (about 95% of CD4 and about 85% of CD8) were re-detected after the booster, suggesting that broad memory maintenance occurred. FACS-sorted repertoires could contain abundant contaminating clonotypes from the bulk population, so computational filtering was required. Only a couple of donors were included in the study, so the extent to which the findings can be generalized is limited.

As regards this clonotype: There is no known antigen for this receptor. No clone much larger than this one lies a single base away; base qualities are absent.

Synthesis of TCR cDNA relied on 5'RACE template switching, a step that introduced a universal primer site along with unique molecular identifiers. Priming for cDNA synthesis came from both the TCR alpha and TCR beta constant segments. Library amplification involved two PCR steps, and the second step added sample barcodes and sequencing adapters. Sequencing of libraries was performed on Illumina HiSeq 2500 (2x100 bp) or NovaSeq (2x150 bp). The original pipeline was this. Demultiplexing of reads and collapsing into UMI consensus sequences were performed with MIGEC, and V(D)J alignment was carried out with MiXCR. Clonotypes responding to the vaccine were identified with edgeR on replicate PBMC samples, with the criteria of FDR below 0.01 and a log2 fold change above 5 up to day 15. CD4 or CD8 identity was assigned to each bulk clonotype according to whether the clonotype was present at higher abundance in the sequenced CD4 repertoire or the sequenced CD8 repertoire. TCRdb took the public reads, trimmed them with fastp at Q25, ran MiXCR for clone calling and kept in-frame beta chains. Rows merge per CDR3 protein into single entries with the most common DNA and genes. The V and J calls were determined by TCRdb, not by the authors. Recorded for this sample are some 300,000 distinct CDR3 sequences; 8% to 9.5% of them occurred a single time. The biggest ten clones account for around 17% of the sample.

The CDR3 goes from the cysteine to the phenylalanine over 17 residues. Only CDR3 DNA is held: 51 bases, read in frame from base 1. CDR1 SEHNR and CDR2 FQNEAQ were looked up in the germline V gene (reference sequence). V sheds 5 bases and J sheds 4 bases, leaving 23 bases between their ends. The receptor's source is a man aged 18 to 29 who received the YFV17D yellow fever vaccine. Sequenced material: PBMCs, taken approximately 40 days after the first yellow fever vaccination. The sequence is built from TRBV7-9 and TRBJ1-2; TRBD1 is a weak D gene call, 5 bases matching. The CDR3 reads CASSIRGGLLLSYGYTF. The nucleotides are TGTGCCAGCAGCATCCGGGGCGGTCTCCTCTTATCCTATGGCTACACCTTC.